One sample yielded the 8 T cell receptor beta chains listed below, sequenced in a study of control samples from healthy donors and cancer patients. The data were produced by immunoSEQ multiplex PCR, yet TCRdb's version contains in-frame clones alone and is incomplete. The sample consists of some 48,000 clones, 93% of them appearing once. The sequenced sample was PBMCs. All receptors derive from a woman in her forties or fifties with head and neck cancer.

This chain joins TRBV7-9 and TRBJ2-7; 8 bases align to TRBD1. Germline V lookup: CDR1 SEHNR, CDR2 FQNEAQ (reference sequence). CDR3 length: 15 amino acids. V was clipped by 5 bases and J by 6 bases; unmatched bases: 12. The CDR3 bases are TGTGCCAGCAGCCGAGAGGGTCAGGGGGCAGGCGAGCAGTACTTC. This translates into CASSREGQGAGEQYF.

To note about this clone: A read error may produce the germline difference seen at one junction end. V is TRBV5-1 and J is TRBJ1-2; tentative D call: TRBD1 (5 bases). The CDR3 extends over 14 amino acids. The germline CDR1 and CDR2 sequences are SGHRS and YFSETQ. In DNA form, the CDR3 reads TGCGCCAGCAGTTTGGGGGTGTCCCGCTATGGCTACACCTTC. It yields the protein CASSLGVSRYGYTF.

V gene TRBV12-3 or TRBV12-4 combines with J gene TRBJ2-3; a weak D match, TRBD1 (5 bases). This CDR3 is 12 amino acids long. V lost 2 bases, J lost 5 bases, and 5 bases lay in between. The CDR3 DNA sequence: TGTGCCAGCAGTTTACAGGGAGATACGCAGTATTTT. Translation gives CASSLQGDTQYF.

This clone came up a few times. As DNA, the CDR3 is TGTGCCAGCAGCAACACAGATACGCAGTATTTT. It specifies CASSNTDTQYF. The chain is built from TRBV2 and TRBJ2-3; D remains ambiguous. The length of the CDR3 is 11 residues. In germline, CDR1 is SNHLY, CDR2 FYNNEI. Deletions cut 6 bases from V and 2 bases from J, with 3 bases between.

The chain combines TRBV6-2 or TRBV6-3 with TRBJ2-1; D gene unclear. V dropped 0 bases and J dropped 9 bases, with 9 bases sitting between them. The CDR3 loop spans 13 amino acids. Germline CDR1 MNHEY, CDR2 SVGEGT. The DNA of the CDR3 is TGTGCCAGCAGTTACTCGAGCGTGCCTGAGCAGTTCTTC. It encodes CASSYSSVPEQFF.

The CDR3 bases are TGTGCCAGTGGGACAGGGACTGCGGGAAACACCATATATTTT. This gives the protein CASGTGTAGNTIYF. The genes are TRBV19 and TRBJ1-3, with 9 bases that match TRBD1. Germline V gene sequence: CDR1 LNHDA, CDR2 SQIVND (reference sequence). J was trimmed by 4 bases and V by 8 bases; bases with no gene match: 6. CDR3 size: 14 residues.

The chain combines TRBV29-1 with TRBJ2-3; 8 nucleotides line up with TRBD2. Germline loops: CDR1 SQVTM, CDR2 ANQGSEA. This CDR3 is built from 13 residues. Trimming at V came to 3 bases and at J to 8 bases, leaving 7 bases not matched to a gene. CDR3 amino acids: CSVDVGGEPTQYF. The CDR3 DNA is TGCAGCGTTGATGTCGGGGGGGAGCCTACGCAGTATTTT.

V usage is TRBV27 and J usage is TRBJ2-1; D gene unclear. V lost 3 bases to trimming and J lost 4 bases, with 13 bases between them. The germline CDR1 and CDR2 sequences are MNHEY and SMNVEV (reference sequence). The CDR3 runs to 15 residues. The CDR3: CASSFVGPAYNEQFF. Here the CDR3 DNA reads TGTGCCAGCAGTTTTGTAGGACCCGCATACAATGAGCAGTTCTTC.